This T cell receptor beta chain was recovered during a study of prognosis after radiotherapy for stage I lung cancer. On the study more broadly: Participants consisted of stage I non-small cell lung cancer patients, who were enrolled between 2018 and January 2019. Over five patients presented with squamous cell carcinoma, twelve with adenocarcinoma. Patients received 3 to 5 SBRT fractions with a biologically effective dose of at least 100 Gy.

Per germline, CDR1 SNHLY and CDR2 FYNNEI. The CDR3 is 15 amino acids. Two-round multiplex PCR on genomic DNA was the method by which TCR beta CDR3 was amplified. Each TRBV and TRBJ gene had its own primer in the first PCR round. Each CDR3 protein gets one entry after TCRdb re-called the multiplex PCR reads with MiXCR. This table has 12,000 or so distinct CDR3 sequences, nearly 55% appearing once. Peripheral blood, about 6 milliliters per draw, was collected at each of two time points. This clonotype has ten or more counts. The junction departs from the called germline gene at one end, perhaps through a read error.

The chain is built from TRBV2 and TRBJ2-5, with 9 bases matching TRBD1. This sequence originates from a donor at least 50 years old with non-small cell lung cancer. Here the sequenced sample was PBMCs, taken before or after stereotactic body radiation therapy (not recorded which). The CDR3 nucleotides read TGTGCCAGCAGTGAACGAGCGGGACAGGGAGCCCACGTGAACTTC. Translating gives CASSERAGQGAHVNF.